This T cell receptor (beta chain) was captured by sequencing in a study of T cell responses to AZD1222 COVID-19 vaccine. Study-wide points: It should be noted that donors were predominantly white British and more often female, and clonal diversity was possibly underestimated. Only a handful of individuals given AZD1222 were seropositive at baseline. All repertoire sampling was performed exclusively after the peak T cell response. Of spike-specific TCRs, nearly half reportedly target regions left unmutated in variants.

Notes on this clone: Its antigen is still unknown.

The assay was immunoSEQ multiplex PCR, and TCRdb's table has in-frame clones only and misses some. The sample lists under 150,000 clones, around 90% occurring once. Here the sequenced sample was peripheral blood, taken on day 0 of AZD1222 vaccination. This clonotype originated in an adult in good health.

The CDR3 spells CASSLGAVELLHF. The CDR3 DNA follows: TGTGCCAGCAGCTTAGGGGCCGTTGAACTCCTCCACTTT. This sequence joins TRBV11-2 and TRBJ1-6; D is unclear. The CDR3 runs to 13 residues. Trimming took off 1 base at V and 15 bases at J, with 13 bases between the two ends. Germline CDR1 is SGHAT and CDR2 is FQNNGV. Full variable domain (missing parts from reference TRBV11-2 and TRBJ1-6): EAGVAQSPRYKIIEKRQSVAFWCNPISGHATLYWYQQILGQGPKLLIQFQNNGVVDDSQLPKDRFSAERLKGVDSTLKIQPAKLEDSAVYLCASSLGAVELLHFGNGTRLTVT.